The sequence of this T cell receptor beta chain was determined in a study of OX40 agonist ivuxolimab in advanced cancers. Study-level background: Patients were treated with intravenous ivuxolimab, dosed at 0.01 to 10 mg/kg and infused every 2 weeks.

Sequenced by immunoSEQ multiplex PCR; TCRdb stores in-frame clones only, minus some. The table has 45,000 or so clones, around 87% seen once. The clonotype originates from an adult with an advanced solid tumor such as melanoma, head and neck, liver or kidney cancer. Here the sequenced sample was CD4+ or CD8+ T cells sorted from blood, taken in a trial of the OX40 agonist ivuxolimab.

The CDR3 nucleotides are TGTGCCAGCATCAACCCCCGAAGTATGAACACTGAAGCTTTCTTT. Translated: CASINPRSMNTEAFF. This chain uses TRBV6-6 with TRBJ1-1, with no clear D. V was pared by 7 bases and J by 0 bases, with 15 bases between. This CDR3 contains 15 residues. CDR1 and CDR2 from the germline V gene are MNHNY and SVGAGI (reference sequence).